This T cell receptor beta chain was captured in a study of blood T cell repertoires in COVID-19. The overall study: Samples of COVID-19 (acute and convalescent) were obtained from the United States, Italy and Spain. The cDNA or gDNA used as material had been derived from T cells, B-cell-depleted T cells, or PBMCs.

Per the original data handling: Quantification of nucleated cells was approximated via reference gene primer amplification. Assay used: immunoSEQ multiplex PCR; TCRdb lists only in-frame clones, some missing. D and trimming come from the DNA, and the V and J calls and clone size come from that table. The repertoire holds roughly 70,000 clones, with about nine tenths as singletons. From germline, CDR1 is MNHEY and CDR2 SMNVEV (reference sequence). V shed 2 bases, J shed 7 bases, and the junction held 12 bases outside the gene matches. The CDR3 is 17 residues long. This clone was seen once. The sequenced material came from peripheral blood. The TCR originated in a man aged 50-59 years with acute or convalescent COVID-19. The V call is TRBV27, the J call TRBJ2-2, with 8 positions matching TRBD2. The CDR3 nucleotides read TGTGCCAGCAGTTTACCCCCTTTCGGGGGGGCCGTCGGGGAGCTGTTTTTT. Amino acids: CASSLPPFGGAVGELFF.